This T cell receptor (beta chain) stems from a study of cytomegalovirus exposure and HLA in healthy donors. PCR was performed using 60 Vbeta and 13 Jbeta primers. Libraries were prepared by immunoSEQ multiplex PCR; TCRdb keeps only in-frame clonotypes and omits some of them. This table holds under 140,000 clones, less than 85% found once. Many counts were recorded for this clone. What it recognizes is unknown. Points from the study as a whole: Later analysis suggested most CMV-associated TCR beta chains were HLA-restricted. As a later analysis showed, several of the most significant clusters appeared to be linked to common viral pathogens.

Germline V gene data show CDR1 as MRHNA and CDR2 as SNTAGT. V trimming: 0 bases; J trimming: 4 bases; junction bases outside the gene matches: 2. The CDR3 runs 16 residues. The receptor was derived from a man younger than 45 in good health and CMV-seropositive. J is TRBJ2-2 and V is TRBV6-4; 10 positions match TRBD2. The sample consisted of PBMCs. The CDR3 bases are TGTGCCAGCAGTGACTCAAGCGGGGGGGCCACCGGGGAGCTGTTTTTT. It specifies CASSDSSGGATGELFF.